These 10 T cell receptor beta chains were all obtained from the same sample, sequenced in a study of early T cells in non-severe SARS-CoV-2 infection. TCRdb processed the 5' RACE reads anew with MiXCR; each CDR3 protein has one entry. The sample includes approximately 71,000 distinct CDR3 sequences, around 10% seen only once; the top ten take 3.5% to 5.5%. The specimen was whole blood. The receptors originated from an adult who was a healthcare worker with PCR-confirmed SARS-CoV-2 infection or an uninfected control (not recorded which).

This clonotype was recorded a few times. The V call is TRBV7-6, the J call TRBJ2-1; TRBD2 might be the D (5 bases). The V end lost 5 bases, the J end lost 8 bases, and 19 bases lay between the germline ends. Looked up from germline, CDR1 is SGHVS and CDR2 is FNYEAQ. This CDR3 spans 15 amino acids. CDR3 residues: CASSAPSTSGHEQFF. CDR3 nucleotide sequence: TGTGCCAGCAGCGCTCCTAGCACCAGCGGCCATGAGCAGTTCTTC.

This clonotype was seen more than once but under ten times. V gene TRBV5-1 combines with J gene TRBJ2-1; the match to TRBD2 covers 11 bases. Trimming took 3 bases from V and 9 from J; bases not matched to a gene: 5. Per germline, CDR1 SGHRS and CDR2 YFSETQ. There are 14 residues in the CDR3. CDR3: CASSSSGGIREQFF. The CDR3 DNA reads TGCGCCAGCAGCTCTAGCGGGGGGATTCGTGAGCAGTTCTTC.

The chain links TRBV12-3 or TRBV12-4 to TRBJ2-3; 12 bases align to TRBD2. The J segment lost 5 bases and the V segment lost 0 bases, leaving 3 bases of the junction unmatched. The CDR3 is 16 residues long. CDR3 sequence (DNA): TGTGCCAGCAGTTTAGCCCAACTAGCGGGGGGAGATACGCAGTATTTT. Residues: CASSLAQLAGGDTQYF.

This clonotype was counted between two and nine times. The J gene is TRBJ2-2, the V gene TRBV2, with 7 bases that match TRBD1. Germline loops: CDR1 SNHLY, CDR2 FYNNEI. Trimming cost V 4 bases and J 1 base; bases outside gene matches: 3. The CDR3 has 15 amino acids. CDR3 DNA: TGTGCCAGCAGTGCGGGACAGCGGAACACCGGGGAGCTGTTTTTT. Translated: CASSAGQRNTGELFF.

V gene TRBV6-5 combines with J gene TRBJ1-1; TRBD1 is a possible D gene (6 bases). The germline V and J ends were trimmed by 5 bases and 4 bases, with 20 bases remaining between them. This CDR3 has 16 residues. Per germline, CDR1 MNHEY and CDR2 SVGAGI. CDR3 coding DNA: TGTGCCAGCAGTCCCCGGACTTCCTGGGGGCCCACTGAAGCTTTCTTT. Translation: CASSPRTSWGPTEAFF.

This chain joins TRBV7-8 and TRBJ2-7; D gene ambiguous. Germline V gene data show CDR1 as SGHVS and CDR2 as FQNEAQ. The CDR3 runs 16 residues. V was shortened by 4 bases and J by 0 bases, with 16 bases between the two germline ends. Here the CDR3 DNA reads TGTGCCAGCAGCTCCCAGCCCGACCCCCTCTCCTACGAGCAGTACTTC. Its translation: CASSSQPDPLSYEQYF.

This clonotype was seen more than once but under ten times. In DNA form, the CDR3 reads TGCAGTGCTAGAGACCTCTTAGCGGGAGGGCCAGGAAACGAGCAGTACTTC. Translating it yields CSARDLLAGGPGNEQYF. V usage is TRBV20-1 and J usage is TRBJ2-7; 11 bases line up with TRBD2. Germline trimming cut 0 bases from V and 5 bases from J; bases unmatched to any gene: 12. CDR1 and CDR2 from the germline V gene are DFQATT and SNEGSKA (reference sequence). CDR3 length: 17 residues.

There are many counts of this clonotype. The chain recombines TRBV12-3 or TRBV12-4 with TRBJ2-3, with a weak D call TRBD1 (5 bases). The CDR3 loop spans 15 amino acids. V lost 3 bases and J 0 bases, leaving 10 bases between the germline ends. This CDR3 reads CASSFMDTSTDTQYF. The CDR3 nucleotides read TGTGCCAGCAGTTTCATGGACACCAGCACAGATACGCAGTATTTT.

The chain is built from TRBV19 and TRBJ1-3; tentative D call: TRBD1 (5 bases). This CDR3 region has 11 residues. Trimming removed 4 bases from V and 7 bases from J, with 5 bases in between. Germline lookup yields CDR1 LNHDA and CDR2 SQIVND (reference sequence). The CDR3 DNA reads TGTGCCAGTAGTAAGGGGAACACCATATATTTT. Amino acid sequence: CASSKGNTIYF. The whole variable domain, filled in from reference TRBV19 and TRBJ1-3, reads DGGITQSPKYLFRKEGQNVTLSCEQNLNHDAMYWYRQDPGQGLRLIYYSQIVNDFQKGDIAEGYSVSREKKESFPLTVTSAQKNPTAFYLCASSKGNTIYFGEGSWLTVV.

This clonotype was detected many times. The J gene is TRBJ2-5, the V gene TRBV7-2, with 7 positions matching TRBD2. This CDR3 has 12 amino acids. Germline-derived CDR1 and CDR2 are SGHTA and FQGNSA. V lost 11 bases and J lost 4; bases outside the gene matches: 7. The CDR3 region is CAAGELGETQYF. Here the CDR3 DNA reads TGTGCCGCGGGGGAACTAGGAGAGACCCAGTACTTC.